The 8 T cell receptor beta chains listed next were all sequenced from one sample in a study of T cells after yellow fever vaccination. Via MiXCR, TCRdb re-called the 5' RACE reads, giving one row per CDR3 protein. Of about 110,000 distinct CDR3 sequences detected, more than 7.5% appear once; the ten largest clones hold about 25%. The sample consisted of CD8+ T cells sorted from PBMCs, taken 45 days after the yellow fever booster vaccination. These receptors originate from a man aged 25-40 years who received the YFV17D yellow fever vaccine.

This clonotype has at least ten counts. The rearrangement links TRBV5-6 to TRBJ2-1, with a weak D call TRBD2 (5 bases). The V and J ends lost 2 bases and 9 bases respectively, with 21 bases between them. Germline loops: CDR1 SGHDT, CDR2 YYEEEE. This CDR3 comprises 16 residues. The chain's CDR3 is CASSFELAPEVSEQFF. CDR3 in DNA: TGTGCCAGCAGCTTTGAGCTAGCTCCCGAAGTGTCTGAGCAGTTCTTC.

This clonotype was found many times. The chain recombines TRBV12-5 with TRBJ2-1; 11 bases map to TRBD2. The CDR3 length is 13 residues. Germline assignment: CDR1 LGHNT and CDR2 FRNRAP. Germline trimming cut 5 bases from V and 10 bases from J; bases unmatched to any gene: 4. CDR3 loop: CASGLVAGGEQFF. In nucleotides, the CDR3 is TGTGCTAGTGGTCTTGTAGCGGGAGGGGAGCAGTTCTTC.

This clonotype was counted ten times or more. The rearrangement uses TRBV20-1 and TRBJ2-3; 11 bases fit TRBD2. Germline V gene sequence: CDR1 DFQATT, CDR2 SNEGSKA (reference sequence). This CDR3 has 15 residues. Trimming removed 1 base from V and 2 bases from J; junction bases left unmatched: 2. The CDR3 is CSARGLAGSTDTQYF. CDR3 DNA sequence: TGCAGTGCTAGAGGACTAGCGGGGTCCACAGATACGCAGTATTTT.

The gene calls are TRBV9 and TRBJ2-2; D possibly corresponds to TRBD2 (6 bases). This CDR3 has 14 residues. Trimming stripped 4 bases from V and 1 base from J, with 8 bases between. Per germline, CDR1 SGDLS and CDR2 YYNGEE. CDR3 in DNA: TGTGCCAGCAGCCCGGGACTGAACACCGGGGAGCTGTTTTTT. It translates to CASSPGLNTGELFF.

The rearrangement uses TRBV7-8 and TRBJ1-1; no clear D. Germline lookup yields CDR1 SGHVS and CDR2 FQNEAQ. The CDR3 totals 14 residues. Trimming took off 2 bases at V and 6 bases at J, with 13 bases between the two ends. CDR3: CASSLIWADSEAFF. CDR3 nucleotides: TGTGCCAGCAGCTTAATATGGGCCGATTCTGAAGCTTTCTTT.

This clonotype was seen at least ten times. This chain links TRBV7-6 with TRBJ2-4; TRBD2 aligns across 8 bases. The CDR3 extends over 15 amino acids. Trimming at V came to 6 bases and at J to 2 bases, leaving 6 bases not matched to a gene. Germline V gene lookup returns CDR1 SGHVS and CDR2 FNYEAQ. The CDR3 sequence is CASSYVAGPKNIQYF. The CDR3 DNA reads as TGTGCCAGCAGTTATGTAGCGGGACCCAAAAACATTCAGTACTTC.

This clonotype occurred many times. This CDR3 is CASTAGTGMNEQFF. The CDR3 nucleotides are TGTGCCAGCACCGCCGGGACAGGGATGAATGAGCAGTTCTTC. The rearrangement joins TRBV27 to TRBJ2-1, with 9 positions matching TRBD1. V lost 7 bases and J lost 7; bases outside the gene matches: 8. The CDR3 spans 14 residues. Germline lookup yields CDR1 MNHEY and CDR2 SMNVEV (reference sequence).

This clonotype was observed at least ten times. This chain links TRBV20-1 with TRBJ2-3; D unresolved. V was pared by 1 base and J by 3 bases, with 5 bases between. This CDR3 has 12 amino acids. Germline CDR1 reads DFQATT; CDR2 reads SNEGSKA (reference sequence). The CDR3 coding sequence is TGCAGTGCTAGAGGGGAAACAGATACGCAGTATTTT. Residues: CSARGETDTQYF.